This TCR beta chain is drawn from a study of identical twins. Study observations and caveats: The conclusions drew on cross-sectional statistical analysis instead of tracking the same donors.

Each cDNA held unique molecular identifiers, and template switching gave it a universal primer site. TCRdb ran MiXCR on the 5' RACE reads and lists one entry per CDR3 protein. The sample shows about 890,000 distinct CDR3 sequences, roughly an eighth of them seen only once. Comment on this clonotype: Its antigen is not known.

The CDR3 extends over 15 amino acids. V was shortened by 5 bases and J by 2 bases, with 15 bases between the two germline ends. The germline V gene encodes CDR1 SGHVS and CDR2 FQNEAQ. These same records also appear under a second study, on yellow fever vaccine responses in identical twins.

This sequence joins TRBV7-8 and TRBJ2-5; tentative D call: TRBD2 (7 bases). Sequencing was done on a sample of PBMCs. The sequence came from a woman between 18 and 30 years old in good health. The CDR3 region is CASSRGRGPQETQYF. Written as DNA, the CDR3 is TGTGCCAGCAGCCGAGGGCGGGGGCCTCAAGAGACCCAGTACTTC.